Each of the 25 T cell receptor beta chains below was sequenced from the same sample in a study of blood T cell repertoires in COVID-19 (dated by TCRdb to the early 2020s). Receptor libraries were prepared by the immunoSEQ multiplex PCR assay. What TCRdb holds here is the immuneACCESS table cut down to in-frame rearrangements. Part of the clones is not present; checked against another copy, under half of the missing clones reflect an unresolved V gene, and the others are unexplained. This sample comprises some 150,000 clones, about 85% of them detected only once. The ten top clones hold about 0.63% of the sample. The sequenced sample consisted of peripheral blood. All receptors come from a man aged 55 to 70 with COVID-19, enrolled during active disease.

This chain joins TRBV27 and TRBJ1-4; D remains ambiguous. Germline values: CDR1 MNHEY, CDR2 SMNVEV (reference sequence). V dropped 3 bases and J dropped 8 bases, with 10 bases sitting between them. The CDR3 is 13 residues long. CDR3 sequence: CASSLWSREKLFF. The CDR3 DNA reads as TGTGCCAGCAGTTTGTGGTCCCGGGAAAAACTGTTTTTT.

The chain is built from TRBV6-5 and TRBJ2-7; 8 positions match TRBD2. CDR1 is MNHEY, CDR2 SVGAGI, per germline. The CDR3 loop spans 15 amino acids. V was clipped by 8 bases and J by 1 base; unmatched bases: 10. The CDR3 region is CASSMVAGPSYEQYF. CDR3 sequence (DNA): TGTGCCAGCTCAATGGTAGCGGGGCCATCCTACGAGCAGTACTTC.

V usage is TRBV6-5 and J usage is TRBJ1-1; TRBD1 matches at 8 bases. Germline loops: CDR1 MNHEY, CDR2 SVGAGI. This CDR3 spans 15 amino acids. V lost 2 bases to trimming and J lost 4 bases; unmatched junction nucleotides: 6. The CDR3: CASSYQITGGTEAFF. The CDR3 bases are TGTGCCAGCAGTTACCAAATTACAGGGGGCACTGAAGCTTTCTTT.

The chain uses TRBV9 and TRBJ1-4; D not resolved. Germline assignment: CDR1 SGDLS and CDR2 YYNGEE. The germline V and J ends were trimmed by 3 bases and 6 bases, with 9 bases remaining between them. The CDR3 spans 13 residues. This chain's CDR3 is CASSAIGDEKLFF. The CDR3 DNA reads as TGTGCCAGCAGCGCTATCGGGGATGAAAAACTGTTTTTT.

A few counts support this clone. The CDR3 DNA reads TGTGCCATCAGTGACGAGGCGTCCGCGGGAGAGACCCAGTACTTC. It codes for CAISDEASAGETQYF. The chain is built from TRBV10-3 and TRBJ2-5, with a tentative D call TRBD2 (5 bases). The CDR3 has 15 residues. Germline CDR1 ENHRY, CDR2 SYGVKD. V lost 3 bases, J lost 4 bases, and 15 bases lay in between.

The rearrangement joins TRBV5-1 to TRBJ2-5; the D gene is possibly TRBD1 (5 bases). The CDR3 totals 15 residues. CDR1 SGHRS and CDR2 YFSETQ come from the germline V gene. Between the trimmed V and J ends, which lost 0 bases and 0 bases, there was a span of 9 bases. DNA for the CDR3: TGCGCCAGCAGCTTGGCTCCGACAGACCAAGAGACCCAGTACTTC. It codes for CASSLAPTDQETQYF.

A single count supports this clone. The gene calls are TRBV4-3 and TRBJ2-2, with D hard to call. With 0 bases removed from V and 5 bases from J, the gap between germline ends came to 13 bases. Germline-derived CDR1 and CDR2 are LGHNA and YSLEER. The CDR3 extends over 16 amino acids. CDR3 in DNA: TGCGCCAGCAGCCAAGATCTTCCGCTTCTAACCGGGGAGCTGTTTTTT. This gives the protein CASSQDLPLLTGELFF.

This chain connects TRBV28 to TRBJ2-3, with D unresolved. V dropped 6 bases and J dropped 5 bases, with 12 bases sitting between them. CDR3 length: 13 residues. CDR1 and CDR2 (germline): MDHEN, SYDVKM. CDR3 coding DNA: TGTGCCAGCAGCCTGCCGGAGCTAGATACGCAGTATTTT. This sequence encodes CASSLPELDTQYF.

This clone has only one observation. The chain combines TRBV30 with TRBJ2-4; maybe TRBD2 (6 bases). This CDR3 has 14 amino acids. Trimming took 4 bases from V and 0 from J, leaving 10 bases between them. The germline gives CDR1 GTSNPN, CDR2 SVGIG (reference sequence). CDR3 DNA: TGTGCCTGGAATCCGGGACTAGCCAAAAACATTCAGTACTTC. It translates to CAWNPGLAKNIQYF.

The rearrangement links TRBV15 to TRBJ1-6; D unclear. Germline V CDR1 and CDR2: LNHNV, YYDKDF (reference sequence). This CDR3 is 15 amino acids long. Trimming shortened V by 0 bases and J by 7 bases, and 10 bases separated the two germline ends. For the CDR3, the DNA is TGTGCCACCAGCAGAGATTCGCGGCCCAATTCACCCCTCCACTTT. Its protein product is CATSRDSRPNSPLHF.

The chain joins TRBV18 to TRBJ2-5; D unclear. V was clipped by 2 bases and J by 1 base, with 8 bases between them. The germline gives CDR1 KGHSH, CDR2 LQKENI. This CDR3 has 14 residues. The CDR3 DNA is TGTGCCAGCTCACCAAGAGAGCTCCAAGAGACCCAGTACTTC. It is translated as CASSPRELQETQYF.

The V call is TRBV5-4, the J call TRBJ1-1, with 9 positions matching TRBD1. After removal of 0 bases from V and 3 bases from J, the junction contained 9 bases not matched to a gene. Germline V gene sequence: CDR1 SGHNT, CDR2 YYREEE (reference sequence). The CDR3 loop spans 17 amino acids. The CDR3 nucleotides are TGTGCCAGCAGCTTGGACAGGGGGCAGGTGTTGGACACTGAAGCTTTCTTT. Its translation is CASSLDRGQVLDTEAFF.

This chain links TRBV2 with TRBJ1-4; D is undetermined. V lost 4 bases and J lost 0, with 9 bases in between. This CDR3 comprises 15 residues. Germline CDR1 and CDR2: SNHLY and FYNNEI. CDR3 DNA: TGTGCCAGCAGTGGCCGGGTCGCAACTAATGAAAAACTGTTTTTT. This gives the protein CASSGRVATNEKLFF.

The genes are TRBV28 and TRBJ1-5; D might be TRBD1 (6 bases). Germline loops: CDR1 MDHEN, CDR2 SYDVKM. The CDR3 spans 14 residues. Trimming left V 4 bases short and J 15 bases short, with 22 bases between. The CDR3: CASSSYISGAPMHF. The DNA for the CDR3 is TGTGCCAGCAGTTCTTATATTTCAGGGGCCCCGATGCATTTT.

This rearrangement joins TRBV4-3 to TRBJ1-6; no definite D call. The CDR3 runs to 17 residues. Germline V CDR1 and CDR2: LGHNA, YSLEER. Between the trimmed V and J ends, which lost 0 bases and 6 bases, there was a span of 15 bases. In DNA form, the CDR3 reads TGCGCCAGCAGCCAAGATAATGCAAGGCGGCTTAATTCACCCCTCCACTTT. It encodes CASSQDNARRLNSPLHF.

The CDR3 spells CASSVDLAGGVTGELFF. In DNA, the CDR3 is TGTGCCAGCAGCGTCGACCTAGCGGGAGGTGTTACCGGGGAGCTGTTTTTT. The rearrangement joins TRBV7-2 to TRBJ2-2; 11 nucleotides line up with TRBD2. CDR1 is SGHTA, CDR2 FQGNSA, per germline. V was pared by 5 bases and J by 5 bases, with 10 bases of the junction left unmatched. The CDR3 has 17 amino acids.

The V and J genes are TRBV11-3 and TRBJ1-6, with 7 bases that match TRBD1. The CDR3 totals 18 residues. V dropped 4 bases and J dropped 7; count of bases not matched to a gene: 16. CDR1 and CDR2 (germline): SGHNT, YENEEA. The CDR3 coding sequence is TGTGCCAGCAGCTACGCGGGTAGGGGGCGAGGAAGAAATTCACCCCTCCACTTT. It specifies CASSYAGRGRGRNSPLHF.

This chain joins TRBV5-6 and TRBJ2-1; the match to TRBD2 covers 10 bases. The CDR3 extends over 17 amino acids. Germline values: CDR1 SGHDT, CDR2 YYEEEE. V was pared by 0 bases and J by 2 bases, with 5 bases of the junction left unmatched. CDR3 region: CASSLEKREGTYNEQFF. CDR3 nucleotides: TGTGCCAGCAGCTTGGAGAAGCGGGAGGGCACCTACAATGAGCAGTTCTTC.

The chain employs TRBV5-8 and TRBJ1-2; 11 nucleotides line up with TRBD1. V lost 2 bases to trimming and J lost 4 bases; unmatched junction nucleotides: 4. Germline V gene sequence: CDR1 SGHTS, CDR2 YDEGEE. This CDR3 contains 15 residues. CDR3 in amino acids: CASSFPDRGPYGYTF. DNA of the CDR3: TGTGCCAGCAGCTTCCCGGACAGGGGGCCCTATGGCTACACCTTC.

The J gene is TRBJ1-1, the V gene TRBV29-1; unclear D gene. The CDR3 covers 14 residues. Germline V lookup: CDR1 SQVTM, CDR2 ANQGSEA. Trimming removed 3 bases at V and 7 bases at J, with 18 bases between. The CDR3 region is CSVDGVDFLGEAFF. The CDR3 nucleotides read TGCAGCGTTGACGGGGTGGATTTTTTAGGTGAAGCTTTCTTT.

The chain employs TRBV7-6 and TRBJ1-1, with TRBD1 identical over 8 bases. The germline CDR1 and CDR2 sequences are SGHVS and FNYEAQ. J was trimmed by 5 bases and V by 5 bases; bases with no gene match: 7. The CDR3 totals 14 residues. CDR3 nucleotide sequence: TGTGCCAGCAGCCGAACAGGGGGGAATACTGAAGCTTTCTTT. It specifies CASSRTGGNTEAFF.

CDR3 residues: CASSALRQGWETQYF. The CDR3 DNA reads TGTGCCAGCAGCGCCCTACGCCAGGGGTGGGAGACCCAGTACTTC. The chain links TRBV9 to TRBJ2-5; a weak D match, TRBD1 (6 bases). CDR3 length equals 15 residues. Germline CDR1 is SGDLS and CDR2 is YYNGEE. Trimming removed 3 bases at V and 5 bases at J, with 17 bases between.

The J gene is TRBJ1-6, the V gene TRBV7-3, with D perhaps TRBD1 (5 bases). Trimming shortened V by 4 bases and J by 13 bases, and 17 bases separated the two germline ends. Germline-derived CDR1 and CDR2 are SGHTA and FQGTGA. The CDR3 length is 14 residues. The CDR3, as DNA: TGTGCCAGCAGCTCAACTCCAGGGAAGTCCCCCCTCCACTTT. As protein: CASSSTPGKSPLHF. The full variable domain, with the rest looked up from reference TRBV7-3 and TRBJ1-6, is GAGVSQTPSNKVTEKGKYVELRCDPISGHTALYWYRQSLGQGPEFLIYFQGTGAADDSGLPNDRFFAVRPEGSVSTLKIQRTERGDSAVYLCASSSTPGKSPLHFGNGTRLTVT.

The V call is TRBV6-5, the J call TRBJ2-7; 10 nucleotides line up with TRBD2. The germline V gene has CDR1 MNHEY and CDR2 SVGAGI. This CDR3 contains 14 residues. After removal of 6 bases from V and 0 bases from J, the junction contained 2 bases not matched to a gene. The CDR3 DNA is TGTGCCAGCAGACGGACTAGCGGCTCCTACGAGCAGTACTTC. This encodes CASRRTSGSYEQYF.

Worth noting for this clone: The junction departs from the called germline gene at one end, perhaps through a read error. This chain connects TRBV7-3 to TRBJ1-2; D remains unclear. CDR3 length equals 14 residues. Germline loops: CDR1 SGHTA, CDR2 FQGTGA. The CDR3, as DNA: TGTGCCAGCAGCTTAACGGAGGCTCCCGGCGGGGAGCACTTC. As protein: CASSLTEAPGGEHF. Variable domain in full (rest from reference TRBV7-3 and TRBJ1-2): GAGVSQTPSNKVTEKGKYVELRCDPISGHTALYWYRQSLGQGPEFLIYFQGTGAADDSGLPNDRFFAVRPEGSVSTLKIQRTERGDSAVYLCASSLTEAPGGEHFGSGTRLTVV.